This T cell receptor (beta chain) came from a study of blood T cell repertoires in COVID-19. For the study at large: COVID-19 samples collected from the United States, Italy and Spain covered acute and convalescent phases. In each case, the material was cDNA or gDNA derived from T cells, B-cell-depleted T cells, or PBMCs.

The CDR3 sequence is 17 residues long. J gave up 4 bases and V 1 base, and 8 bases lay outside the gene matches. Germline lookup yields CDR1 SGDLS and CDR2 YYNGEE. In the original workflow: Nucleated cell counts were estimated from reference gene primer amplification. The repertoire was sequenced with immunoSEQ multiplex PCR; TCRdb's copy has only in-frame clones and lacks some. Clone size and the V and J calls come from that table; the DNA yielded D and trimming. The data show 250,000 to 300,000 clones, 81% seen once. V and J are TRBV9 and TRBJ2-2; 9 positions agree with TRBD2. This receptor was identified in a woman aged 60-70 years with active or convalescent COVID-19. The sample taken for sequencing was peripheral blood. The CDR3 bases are TGTGCCAGCAGCGTATCACCTAGCGGGGAGGCCACCGGGGAGCTGTTTTTT. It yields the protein CASSVSPSGEATGELFF.